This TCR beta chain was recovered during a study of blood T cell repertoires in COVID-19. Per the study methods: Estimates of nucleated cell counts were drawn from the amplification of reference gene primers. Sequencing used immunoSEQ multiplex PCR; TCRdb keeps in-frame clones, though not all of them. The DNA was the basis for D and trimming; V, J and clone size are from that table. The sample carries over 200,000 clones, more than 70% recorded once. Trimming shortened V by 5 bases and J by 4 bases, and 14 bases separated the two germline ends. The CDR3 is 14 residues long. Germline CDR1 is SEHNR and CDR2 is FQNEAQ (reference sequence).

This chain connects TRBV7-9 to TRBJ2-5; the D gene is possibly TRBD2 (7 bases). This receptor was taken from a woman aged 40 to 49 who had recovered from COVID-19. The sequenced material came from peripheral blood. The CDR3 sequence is CASSPGRGRETQYF. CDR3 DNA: TGTGCCAGCAGCCCCGGGCGGGGGCGAGAGACCCAGTACTTC.